The next 22 T cell receptor beta chains were all read from a single sample in a study of blood T cell repertoires in COVID-19. Data came from immunoSEQ multiplex PCR; TCRdb stores just in-frame clones and leaves some out. The sample yields around 59,000 clones, about 72% seen once. Material: peripheral blood. Receptors originate from a man aged 80 or over with acute or convalescent COVID-19.

V gene TRBV2 combines with J gene TRBJ1-1; tentatively, D is TRBD1 (5 bases). This CDR3 has 13 residues. The V end was cut by 6 bases, the J end by 1 base, with 9 bases between. Germline CDR1 SNHLY, CDR2 FYNNEI. The CDR3 is CASSTQGNTEAFF. The CDR3 coding sequence is TGTGCCAGCAGCACTCAGGGGAACACTGAAGCTTTCTTT.

The chain joins TRBV12-5 to TRBJ2-3; 7 bases fit TRBD1. Germline loops: CDR1 LGHNT, CDR2 FRNRAP. The CDR3 spans 15 residues. J was trimmed by 1 base and V by 2 bases; bases with no gene match: 3. The CDR3 nucleotides read TGTGCTAGTGGTTTGTCGGGACAGCGCACAGATACGCAGTATTTT. This translates into CASGLSGQRTDTQYF.

The rearrangement links TRBV5-1 to TRBJ2-2; 7 bases agree with TRBD1. The germline gives CDR1 SGHRS, CDR2 YFSETQ. The length of the CDR3 is 15 residues. V shed 4 bases and J 4 bases; nucleotides not matched to a gene: 7. DNA for the CDR3: TGCGCCAGCAGCCCCCGGACAGGAGGCACCGGGGAGCTGTTTTTT. Translation: CASSPRTGGTGELFF.

This chain connects TRBV5-4 to TRBJ1-2; 8 bases line up with TRBD1. Unmatched junction bases numbered 5, after V lost 3 bases and J lost 4 bases. The germline gives CDR1 SGHNT, CDR2 YYREEE (reference sequence). There are 14 residues in the CDR3. The CDR3 here is CASSSGQDAYGYTF. The CDR3 DNA reads TGTGCCAGCAGCTCGGGACAGGATGCCTATGGCTACACCTTC.

This clone is medium-sized by share. The chain couples TRBV18 to TRBJ2-5, with D tentatively TRBD2 (6 bases). Looked up from germline, CDR1 is KGHSH and CDR2 is LQKENI. Trimming took 2 bases from V and 1 from J, leaving 8 bases between them. CDR3 size: 14 residues. The chain's CDR3 is CASSPTSSQETQYF. CDR3 DNA: TGTGCCAGCTCACCAACTAGCAGCCAAGAGACCCAGTACTTC.

This chain uses TRBV5-1 with TRBJ2-5, with 11 bases aligning to TRBD1. V lost 5 bases, J lost 4 bases, and 13 bases stayed unmatched. CDR3 length: 17 residues. Germline loops: CDR1 SGHRS, CDR2 YFSETQ. In nucleotides, the CDR3 is TGCGCCAGCAGAAATACCGCGGGACAGGGGGGGCTAGAGACCCAGTACTTC. Translation gives CASRNTAGQGGLETQYF.

The genes are TRBV5-8 and TRBJ2-6; D remains ambiguous. This CDR3 is built from 16 residues. V was cut by 4 bases and J by 0 bases, with 11 bases left in between. CDR1 and CDR2 (germline): SGHTS, YDEGEE. The CDR3 bases are TGTGCCAGCAGCGCTAGGATGAGCTCTGGGGCCAACGTCCTGACTTTC. Its translation is CASSARMSSGANVLTF.

This chain joins TRBV19 and TRBJ2-3, with D perhaps matching TRBD2 (6 bases). From germline, CDR1 is LNHDA and CDR2 SQIVND (reference sequence). The V gene lost 7 bases and the J gene lost 2 bases, with 13 bases spanning the gap. CDR3 size: 14 residues. CDR3 sequence reads: CASKTAGPTDTQYF. In DNA form, the CDR3 reads TGTGCCAGTAAAACGGCGGGGCCCACAGATACGCAGTATTTT.

This chain links TRBV3-1 (or the pseudogene TRBV3-2) with TRBJ2-7; 8 nucleotides match TRBD2. This CDR3 is built from 13 residues. From germline, CDR1 is LGHDT and CDR2 YNNKEL (reference sequence). Unmatched junction bases numbered 9, after V lost 8 bases and J lost 6 bases. CDR3 sequence reads: CASGAGAGGEQYF. Written as DNA, the CDR3 is TGTGCCAGCGGAGCGGGAGCGGGTGGCGAGCAGTACTTC.

The chain links TRBV2 to TRBJ1-2; tentatively, D is TRBD1 (5 bases). Germline CDR1 and CDR2: SNHLY and FYNNEI. CDR3 length: 14 residues. Trimming took off 4 bases at V and 5 bases at J, with 14 bases between the two ends. The CDR3 sequence: CASSAGEGGYGYTF. The CDR3 DNA follows: TGTGCCAGCAGTGCGGGGGAGGGTGGGTATGGCTACACCTTC.

In this sample, this clone turned up once. CDR3: CATSDLGLTANTGELFF. The CDR3 coding sequence is TGTGCCACCAGTGATTTGGGGCTCACCGCGAACACCGGGGAGCTGTTTTTT. V usage is TRBV24-1 and J usage is TRBJ2-2; D gene ambiguous. The V gene's germline CDR1 is KGHDR and CDR2 SFDVKD. CDR3 length: 17 residues. V lost 0 bases and J 0 bases, leaving 10 bases between the germline ends.

The V and J genes are TRBV29-1 and TRBJ2-1; 8 bases map to TRBD2. This CDR3 has 15 amino acids. The junction had 9 bases not matched to a gene; V was cut back by 7 bases and J by 1 base. Looked up from germline, CDR1 is SQVTM and CDR2 is ANQGSEA. This CDR3 is CSAKTSGSSYNEQFF. As DNA, the CDR3 is TGCAGCGCCAAAACTAGCGGATCGTCCTACAATGAGCAGTTCTTC.

The rearrangement uses TRBV30 and TRBJ1-4; D might be TRBD1 (5 bases). The CDR3 consists of 13 residues. The V end lost 2 bases, the J end lost 8 bases, and 12 bases lay between the germline ends. In germline, CDR1 is GTSNPN, CDR2 SVGIG (reference sequence). The CDR3 nucleotides read TGTGCCTGGAGTTCCAGGGTGGGGGAAAAACTGTTTTTT. Its protein is CAWSSRVGEKLFF. The whole variable domain, filled in from reference TRBV30 and TRBJ1-4, reads SQTIHQWPATLVQPVGSPLSLECTVEGTSNPNLYWYRQAAGRGLQLLFYSVGIGQISSEVPQNLSASRPQDRQFILSSKKLLLSDSGFYLCAWSSRVGEKLFFGSGTQLSVL.

V is TRBV6-6 and J is TRBJ1-6; possibly TRBD1 for D (5 bases). Germline V CDR1 and CDR2: MNHNY, SVGAGI (reference sequence). The CDR3 is 15 residues long. V shed 7 bases and J shed 6 bases, with 16 bases lying between them. As DNA, the CDR3 is TGTGCCAGCACTTTCGGAGGGGCGGGTAATTCACCCCTCCACTTT. Protein product: CASTFGGAGNSPLHF.

This chain connects TRBV11-1 to TRBJ1-4; the D gene is possibly TRBD1 (5 bases). This CDR3 is 13 amino acids long. CDR1 is SGHAT, CDR2 FQDESV, per germline (reference sequence). The V and J ends lost 5 bases and 3 bases respectively, with 7 bases between them. The CDR3 DNA sequence: TGTGCCAGCAGCAGGGGTGCTAATGAAAAACTGTTTTTT. Amino acid sequence: CASSRGANEKLFF.

The chain joins TRBV2 to TRBJ1-4; no firm D call. CDR3 size: 18 residues. The germline V gene has CDR1 SNHLY and CDR2 FYNNEI. Trimming pared 5 bases from V and 8 bases from J, leaving 27 bases between. DNA of the CDR3: TGTGCCAGCAGTCCCTTGCGGTCCCCACTTGCGGGAAGCGAAAAACTGTTTTTT. Translating it yields CASSPLRSPLAGSEKLFF.

V is TRBV9 and J is TRBJ1-2, with D tentatively TRBD1 (5 bases). Germline CDR1 SGDLS, CDR2 YYNGEE. The CDR3 spans 13 residues. V was cut by 1 base and J by 4 bases, with 8 bases left in between. For the CDR3, the DNA is TGTGCCAGCAGCGTACGGGGGTTCTATGGCTACACCTTC. It encodes CASSVRGFYGYTF.

The V and J genes are TRBV19 and TRBJ1-5; 8 bases are a match to TRBD1. V trimming: 2 bases; J trimming: 6 bases; junction bases outside the gene matches: 6. CDR1 is LNHDA, CDR2 SQIVND, per germline (reference sequence). This CDR3 region has 15 residues. The chain's CDR3 is CASSITPGTGQPQHF. The CDR3 DNA reads TGTGCCAGTAGTATAACCCCAGGGACAGGTCAGCCCCAGCATTTT.

This clone was observed a handful of times. The chain employs TRBV9 and TRBJ1-6, with D uncertain. V was shortened by 0 bases and J by 7 bases, with 11 bases between the two germline ends. Per the germline V gene, CDR1 is SGDLS and CDR2 is YYNGEE. The CDR3 consists of 15 residues. As DNA, the CDR3 is TGTGCCAGCAGCGTAGGAGTCGAGCGGAATTCACCCCTCCACTTT. This codes for CASSVGVERNSPLHF.

The chain couples TRBV25-1 to TRBJ2-2, with D possibly TRBD1 on 6 matching bases. V gave up 5 bases and J gave up 2 bases, with 9 bases separating them. This CDR3 spans 14 amino acids. The germline V gene encodes CDR1 MGHDK and CDR2 SYGVNS. Here the CDR3 DNA reads TGTGCCAGCAGTCAGGGGCTAAACACCGGGGAGCTGTTTTTT. This sequence encodes CASSQGLNTGELFF.

J is TRBJ2-1 and V is TRBV5-1, with a possible D match to TRBD1 (5 bases). Between the trimmed V and J ends, which lost 0 bases and 3 bases, there was a span of 10 bases. CDR1 and CDR2 from the germline V gene are SGHRS and YFSETQ. CDR3 size: 15 residues. The CDR3 protein is CASSLVATDYNEQFF. DNA for the CDR3: TGCGCCAGCAGCTTGGTGGCGACAGACTACAATGAGCAGTTCTTC.

The CDR3 spells CASSLGPGGTGELFF. The CDR3 coding sequence is TGTGCCAGCAGCTTGGGTCCAGGGGGAACCGGGGAGCTGTTTTTT. This chain links TRBV5-6 with TRBJ2-2; TRBD1 aligns across 7 bases. The germline gives CDR1 SGHDT, CDR2 YYEEEE. V shed 0 bases, J shed 5 bases, and the junction held 4 bases outside the gene matches. This CDR3 spans 15 amino acids. The full variable domain, its missing parts supplied by reference TRBV5-6 and TRBJ2-2, is DAGVTQSPTHLIKTRGQQVTLRCSPKSGHDTVSWYQQALGQGPQFIFQYYEEEERQRGNFPDRFSGHQFPNYSSELNVNALLLGDSALYLCASSLGPGGTGELFFGEGSRLTVL.